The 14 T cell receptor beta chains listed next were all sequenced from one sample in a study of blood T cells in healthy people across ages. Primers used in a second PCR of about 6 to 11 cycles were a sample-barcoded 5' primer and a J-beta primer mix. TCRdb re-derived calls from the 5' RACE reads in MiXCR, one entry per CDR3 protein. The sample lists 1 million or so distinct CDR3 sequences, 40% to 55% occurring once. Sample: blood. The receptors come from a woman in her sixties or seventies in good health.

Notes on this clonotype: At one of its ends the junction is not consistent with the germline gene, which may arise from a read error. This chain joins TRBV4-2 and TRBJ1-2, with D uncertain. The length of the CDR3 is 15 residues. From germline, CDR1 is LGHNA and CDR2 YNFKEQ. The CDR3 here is CASSQDRETNYGYTF. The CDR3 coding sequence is TGTGCCAGCAGTCAAGATCGGGAAACTAACTATGGCTACACCTTC.

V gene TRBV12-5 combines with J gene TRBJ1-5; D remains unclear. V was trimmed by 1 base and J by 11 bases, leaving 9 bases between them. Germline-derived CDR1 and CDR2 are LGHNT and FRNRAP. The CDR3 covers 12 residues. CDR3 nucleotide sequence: TGTGCTAGTGGTTTGGGGGATGTGGCCCAGCATTTT. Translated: CASGLGDVAQHF.

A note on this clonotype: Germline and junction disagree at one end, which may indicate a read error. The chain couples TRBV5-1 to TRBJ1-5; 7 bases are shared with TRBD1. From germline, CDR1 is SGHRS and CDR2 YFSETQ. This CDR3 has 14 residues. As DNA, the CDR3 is TGCGCCAACAGCTTGGGAGGGGGCGATCAGCCCCAGCATTTT. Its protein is CANSLGGGDQPQHF.

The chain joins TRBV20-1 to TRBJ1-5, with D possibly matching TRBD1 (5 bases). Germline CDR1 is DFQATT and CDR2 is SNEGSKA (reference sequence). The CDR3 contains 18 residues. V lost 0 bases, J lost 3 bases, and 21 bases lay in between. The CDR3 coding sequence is TGCAGTGCTAGAGATCTTACCGGGACGGTCGACCCCAATCAGCCCCAGCATTTT. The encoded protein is CSARDLTGTVDPNQPQHF.

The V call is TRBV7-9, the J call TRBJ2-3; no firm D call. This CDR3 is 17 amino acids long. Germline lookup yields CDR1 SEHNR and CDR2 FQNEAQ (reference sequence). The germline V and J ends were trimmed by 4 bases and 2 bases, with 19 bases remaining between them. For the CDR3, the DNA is TGTGCCAGCAGCTGGTCCCTGACGGTTTCCCACACAGATACGCAGTATTTT. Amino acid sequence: CASSWSLTVSHTDTQYF.

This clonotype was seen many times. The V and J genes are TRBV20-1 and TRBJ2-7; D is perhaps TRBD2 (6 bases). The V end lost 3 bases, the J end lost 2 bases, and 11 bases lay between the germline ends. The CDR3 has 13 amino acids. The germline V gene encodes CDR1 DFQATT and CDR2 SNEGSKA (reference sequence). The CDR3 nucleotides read TGCAGTGCTAGGGGGACTTCCCCCTACGAGCAGTACTTC. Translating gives CSARGTSPYEQYF.

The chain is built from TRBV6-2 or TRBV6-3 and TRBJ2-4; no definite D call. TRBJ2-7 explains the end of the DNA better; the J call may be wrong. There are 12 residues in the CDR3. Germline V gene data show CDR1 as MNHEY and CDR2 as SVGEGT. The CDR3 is CASSKTPYEQYF. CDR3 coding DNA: TGTGCCAGCAGTAAAACACCCTACGAGCAGTACTTC.

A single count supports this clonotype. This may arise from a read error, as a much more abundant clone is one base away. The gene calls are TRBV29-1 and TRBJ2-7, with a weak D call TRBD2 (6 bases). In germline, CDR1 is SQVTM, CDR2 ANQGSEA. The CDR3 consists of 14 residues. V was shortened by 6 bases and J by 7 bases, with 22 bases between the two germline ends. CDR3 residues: CSVRAGPNTNEQYF. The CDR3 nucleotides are TGCAGCGTGCGGGCGGGACCTAATACAAATGAGCAGTACTTC.

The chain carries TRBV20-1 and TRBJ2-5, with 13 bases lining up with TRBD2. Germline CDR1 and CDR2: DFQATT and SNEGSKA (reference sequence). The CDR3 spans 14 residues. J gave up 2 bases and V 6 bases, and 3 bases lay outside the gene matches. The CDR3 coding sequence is TGCAGTGCGCCACTAGCGGGAGGGCAAGAGACCCAGTACTTC. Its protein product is CSAPLAGGQETQYF.

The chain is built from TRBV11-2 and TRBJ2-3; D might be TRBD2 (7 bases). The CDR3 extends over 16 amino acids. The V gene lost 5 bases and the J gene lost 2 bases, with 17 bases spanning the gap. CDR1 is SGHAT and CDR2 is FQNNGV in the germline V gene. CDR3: CASSLGRGPFTDTQYF. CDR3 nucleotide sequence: TGTGCCAGCAGCCTCGGGCGGGGGCCCTTCACAGATACGCAGTATTTT.

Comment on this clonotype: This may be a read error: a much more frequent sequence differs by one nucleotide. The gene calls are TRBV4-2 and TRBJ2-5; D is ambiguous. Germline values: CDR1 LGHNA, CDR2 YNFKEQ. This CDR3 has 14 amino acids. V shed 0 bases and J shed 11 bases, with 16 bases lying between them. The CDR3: CASSQDPTAYGQYF. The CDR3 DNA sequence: TGTGCCAGCAGCCAAGATCCTACAGCCTACGGGCAGTACTTC.

CDR3 residues: CASGTTIETSGVYNEQFF. CDR3 in DNA: TGTGCTAGTGGCACAACCATTGAGACTAGCGGAGTTTACAATGAGCAGTTCTTC. The chain combines TRBV12-5 with TRBJ2-1; 9 positions agree with TRBD2. V trimming: 6 bases; J trimming: 4 bases; junction bases outside the gene matches: 16. CDR3 size: 18 residues. Per germline, CDR1 LGHNT and CDR2 FRNRAP.

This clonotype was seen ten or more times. The DNA of the CDR3 is TGTGCCAGCAGTTTAGGAAGAGGGTATGGCTACACCTTC. Translating gives CASSLGRGYGYTF. This chain links TRBV27 with TRBJ1-2; D is uncertain. Trimming pared 2 bases from V and 5 bases from J, leaving 9 bases between. Germline CDR1 and CDR2: MNHEY and SMNVEV (reference sequence). There are 13 residues in the CDR3.

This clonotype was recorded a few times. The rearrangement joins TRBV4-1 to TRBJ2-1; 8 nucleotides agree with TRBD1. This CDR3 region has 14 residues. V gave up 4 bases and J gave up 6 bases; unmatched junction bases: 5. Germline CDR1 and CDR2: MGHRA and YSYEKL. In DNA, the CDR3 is TGCGCCAGCAGCCTGGGACAGGCGATCAATGAGCAGTTCTTC. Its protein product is CASSLGQAINEQFF.